Presented here are 18 T cell receptor beta chains from one specimen sequenced in a study of identical twins. One entry per CDR3 protein, called by TCRdb with MiXCR from the 5' RACE reads. This table has hundreds of thousands of distinct CDR3 sequences, approximately 21% appearing once. The data were also submitted as part of a second study, on T cells expressing NK-cell markers.

The sequenced sample consisted of PBMCs. These receptors were collected from a woman in her late teens or twenties in good health.

This clonotype was seen a few times. The rearrangement uses TRBV20-1 and TRBJ2-7; 9 bases align to TRBD1. V lost 6 bases to trimming and J lost 3 bases; unmatched junction nucleotides: 6. Germline V lookup: CDR1 DFQATT, CDR2 SNEGSKA (reference sequence). The CDR3 loop spans 13 amino acids. The CDR3 here is CSAEPGQGYEQYF. The CDR3 region has the DNA TGCAGTGCGGAACCGGGACAGGGCTACGAGCAGTACTTC.

The sample holds a few counts of this clonotype. The chain recombines TRBV5-6 with TRBJ2-7; 10 bases align to TRBD2. With 0 bases clipped from V and 6 bases from J, the junction kept 3 bases outside the gene matches. Per germline, CDR1 SGHDT and CDR2 YYEEEE. This CDR3 has 14 residues. Here the CDR3 DNA reads TGTGCCAGCAGCTTGGGACTAGCGGGTTTCGAGCAGTACTTC. Protein sequence: CASSLGLAGFEQYF.

This chain uses TRBV5-5 with TRBJ2-1; 10 positions match TRBD2. V trimming: 5 bases; J trimming: 8 bases; junction bases outside the gene matches: 13. The length of the CDR3 is 16 residues. Germline CDR1 SGHKS, CDR2 YYEKEE (reference sequence). As DNA, the CDR3 is TGTGCCAGCAGTTACAGCGGGGGGGCCATAATCTATGAGCAGTTCTTC. It specifies CASSYSGGAIIYEQFF.

Regarding this clonotype: An end of the junction does not agree with germline; a read error may underlie this. CDR3 sequence reads: CATSKDRGHEQYF. CDR3 DNA: TGTGCCACCAGTAAGGACAGGGGCCACGAGCAGTACTTC. This chain connects TRBV27 to TRBJ2-7, with TRBD1 identical over 9 bases. CDR3 length equals 13 residues. The germline gives CDR1 MNHEY, CDR2 SMNVEV (reference sequence).

The V and J genes are TRBV12-3 or TRBV12-4 and TRBJ2-7; D is unclear. This CDR3 comprises 15 residues. The V end was cut by 3 bases, the J end by 3 bases, with 15 bases between. CDR3 DNA sequence: TGTGCCAGCAGTTTTCTCGGTCGGGCCAGCTACGAGCAGTACTTC. Encoded protein: CASSFLGRASYEQYF.

The rearrangement joins TRBV4-3 to TRBJ2-1; 8 nucleotides agree with TRBD2. The germline gives CDR1 LGHNA, CDR2 YSLEER. This CDR3 contains 16 residues. After removal of 0 bases from V and 8 bases from J, the junction contained 9 bases not matched to a gene. The CDR3 is CASSQDLREGRYEQFF. The CDR3 DNA follows: TGCGCCAGCAGCCAAGATTTACGGGAGGGCCGTTATGAGCAGTTCTTC.

This chain joins TRBV5-1 and TRBJ2-3; weak D call: TRBD2 (6 bases). From germline, CDR1 is SGHRS and CDR2 YFSETQ. With 0 bases removed from V and 2 bases from J, the gap between germline ends came to 13 bases. The CDR3 length is 16 residues. Written as DNA, the CDR3 is TGCGCCAGCAGCTTGGTCAGGAGCGGGTTCACAGATACGCAGTATTTT. Translated, it gives CASSLVRSGFTDTQYF.

V and J are TRBV29-1 and TRBJ2-1, with D perhaps given as TRBD1 or TRBD2 (6 bases each). The CDR3 runs 12 residues. Germline loops: CDR1 SQVTM, CDR2 ANQGSEA. Trimming shortened V by 4 bases and J by 7 bases, and 11 bases separated the two germline ends. The CDR3 sequence: CSVVRGLNEQFF. In DNA form, the CDR3 reads TGCAGCGTTGTTCGGGGGCTAAATGAGCAGTTCTTC.

This clonotype has just a few counts. The chain carries TRBV20-1 and TRBJ1-1, with 7 bases fitting TRBD1. Germline CDR1 is DFQATT and CDR2 is SNEGSKA (reference sequence). This CDR3 has 12 residues. Germline trimming cut 5 bases from V and 8 bases from J; bases unmatched to any gene: 8. The CDR3 nucleotides are TGCAGTGCTTTCCAGGGGGGGAGGGAAGCTTTCTTT. This translates into CSAFQGGREAFF.

This chain uses TRBV7-2 with TRBJ1-2, with D unclear. Between the trimmed V and J ends, which lost 4 bases and 8 bases, there was a span of 14 bases. CDR1 and CDR2 (germline): SGHTA, FQGNSA. CDR3 length equals 13 residues. The CDR3 reads CASSSPSMGGYTF. DNA for the CDR3: TGTGCCAGCAGCTCTCCTAGTATGGGGGGCTACACCTTC.

This clonotype has only a few counts. This sequence joins TRBV5-1 and TRBJ1-2; unclear D gene. Per germline, CDR1 SGHRS and CDR2 YFSETQ. This CDR3 contains 13 residues. V shed 1 base and J shed 7 bases, with 11 bases lying between them. In DNA form, the CDR3 reads TGCGCCAGCAGCTTGTCGACCAGGTTTGGCTACACCTTC. It specifies CASSLSTRFGYTF.

This clonotype occurred a few times. V is TRBV6-1 and J is TRBJ1-6, with 7 positions matching TRBD1. CDR3 length: 12 amino acids. The V and J ends lost 7 bases and 16 bases, in that order; junction bases with no gene match: 10. The germline V gene encodes CDR1 MNHNS and CDR2 SASEGT. CDR3 in amino acids: CASTSTGSPLHF. CDR3 sequence (DNA): TGTGCCAGCACCTCGACAGGGAGTCCGCTCCACTTT.

This clonotype was observed many times. The chain links TRBV20-1 to TRBJ2-7, with unresolved D. Deletions cut 0 bases from V and 6 bases from J, with 9 bases between. Germline V gene sequence: CDR1 DFQATT, CDR2 SNEGSKA (reference sequence). The CDR3 is made up of 12 amino acids. CDR3 coding DNA: TGCAGTGCTAGAGATCCGGAAGGCGAGCAGTACTTC. Its protein product is CSARDPEGEQYF.

This clonotype was detected ten times or more. The chain joins TRBV6-5 to TRBJ2-2; D perhaps matches TRBD2 (5 bases). Germline CDR1 reads MNHEY; CDR2 reads SVGAGI. The V gene lost 2 bases and the J gene lost 1 base, with 8 bases spanning the gap. The CDR3 is made up of 15 amino acids. The CDR3 protein is CASSYRRENTGELFF. DNA of the CDR3: TGTGCCAGCAGTTACCGCCGGGAGAACACCGGGGAGCTGTTTTTT.

In this sample, this clonotype turned up many times. The V and J genes are TRBV6-1 and TRBJ1-2, with TRBD1 matching over 10 bases. The CDR3 is made up of 14 amino acids. CDR1 and CDR2 from the germline V gene are MNHNS and SASEGT. V gave up 6 bases and J gave up 4 bases; unmatched junction bases: 5. CDR3 DNA sequence: TGTGCCAGCAGAAAGGGACAGGGGATCTATGGCTACACCTTC. Translation: CASRKGQGIYGYTF.

The chain uses TRBV5-1 and TRBJ2-1; D not certain. Trimming shortened V by 1 base and J by 4 bases, and 12 bases separated the two germline ends. The CDR3 totals 15 residues. Germline-derived CDR1 and CDR2 are SGHRS and YFSETQ. For the CDR3, the DNA is TGCGCCAGCAGCTTGACGGCGGCTGCTTACAATGAGCAGTTCTTC. This translates into CASSLTAAAYNEQFF.

V gene TRBV6-6 combines with J gene TRBJ2-1; 9 positions match TRBD1. This CDR3 is 11 amino acids long. Trimming removed 6 bases from V and 15 bases from J; junction bases left unmatched: 6. Germline loops: CDR1 MNHNY, CDR2 SVGAGI (reference sequence). Here the CDR3 DNA reads TGTGCCAGCAGCCAGACAGGGGGACGGTTCTTC. Residues: CASSQTGGRFF.

This clonotype was found a few times. The V call is TRBV5-6, the J call TRBJ1-1, with D unclear. V was trimmed by 2 bases and J by 4 bases, leaving 9 bases between them. From germline, CDR1 is SGHDT and CDR2 YYEEEE. The CDR3 is 13 residues long. CDR3 in DNA: TGTGCCAGCAGCTTTTCTGGATCCACTGAAGCTTTCTTT. It is translated as CASSFSGSTEAFF.